Listed below are T cell receptor beta chains from one sample, sequenced in a study of CD8+CD57+ T cells in acquired aplastic anemia. TCRdb passed the reads through MiXCR, listing each CDR3 protein once. In the table there are over 150,000 distinct CDR3 sequences, around 75% of which are singletons. Sequences were obtained from sorted CD4+, CD8+, or CD8+CD57+ T cells (not recorded which) from PBMCs. These receptors originate from a human donor with aplastic anemia. The CDR3 runs from the conserved cysteine through the conserved F or W. Fields, in order: J gene, clone size, V gene, D gene, CDR3 protein, CDR3 DNA. The D gene is left open where the match is weak. Clone size is shown for a subset of rows, as once, few, many or a class of expanded clone.

>TRBJ1-6|.|TRBV20-1|.
CSARDPKGDLHF
TGCAGTGCTAGAGACCCGAAGGGGGACCTCCACTTT
>TRBJ2-1|.|TRBV24-1|TRBD1
CATSKVGTGSYNEQFF
TGTGCCACCAGTAAGGTGGGGACAGGGAGCTACAATGAGCAGTTCTTC
>TRBJ2-6|.|TRBV7-9|TRBD1
CASSQDPGTVGSGANVLTF
TGTGCCAGCAGCCAAGACCCCGGGACAGTTGGCTCTGGGGCCAACGTCCTGACTTTC
>TRBJ1-1|few|TRBV20-1|.
CSARDGGDTEAFF
TGCAGTGCTAGAGATGGGGGTGACACTGAAGCTTTCTTT
>TRBJ2-5|.|TRBV2|TRBD1
CASSGRQGAGTQYF
TGTGCCAGCAGTGGGAGACAGGGGGCGGGGACCCAGTACTTC
>TRBJ2-3|.|TRBV5-1|.
CASSATGPGTDTQYF
TGTGCCAGCAGCGCCACTGGCCCCGGCACAGATACGCAGTATTTT
>TRBJ1-6|.|TRBV7-6|TRBD1
CASSQDRKNSPLHF
TGTGCCAGCAGCCAGGACAGGAAAAATTCACCCCTCCACTTT
>TRBJ2-1|.|TRBV20-1|.
CSWAGADNEQFF
TGCAGTTGGGCGGGGGCAGACAATGAGCAGTTCTTC
>TRBJ1-5|.|TRBV10-3|.
CATRSGVQPQHF
TGTGCCACCCGATCGGGGGTTCAGCCCCAGCATTTT
>TRBJ2-5|.|TRBV7-4|.
CASSLVRGAQYQETQYF
TGTGCCAGCAGCCTCGTTCGGGGGGCTCAGTACCAAGAGACCCAGTACTTC
>TRBJ1-1|few|TRBV11-2|.
CASRPGVASRTEAFF
TGTGCCAGCAGACCAGGGGTTGCGTCGCGCACTGAAGCTTTCTTT
>TRBJ2-5|.|TRBV7-6|TRBD2
CASSLGGAGGAQYF
TGTGCCAGCAGCTTAGGAGGGGCGGGGGGGGCCCAGTACTTC
>TRBJ1-2|.|TRBV20-1|TRBD1
CSASYRGNYGYTF
TGCAGTGCTAGCTACAGGGGTAACTATGGCTACACCTTC
>TRBJ1-2|.|TRBV24-1|.
CATSDPGGFYTF
TGTGCCACCAGTGACCCTGGGGGCTTCTACACCTTC
>TRBJ2-5|few|TRBV10-3|TRBD1
CAIGGTGADGTQYF
TGTGCCATCGGGGGGACAGGGGCAGACGGGACCCAGTACTTC
>TRBJ2-7|.|TRBV20-1|.
CSARATTSYEQYF
TGCAGTGCTAGGGCCACCACCTCCTACGAGCAGTACTTC
>TRBJ1-1|.|TRBV9|.
CASSFYSRTEAFF
TGTGCCAGCAGCTTCTATTCCAGGACTGAAGCTTTCTTT
>TRBJ2-5|.|TRBV9|.
CASSPSLGFGQETQYF
TGTGCCAGCAGTCCGAGCTTAGGATTTGGCCAAGAGACCCAGTACTTC
>TRBJ2-3|.|TRBV20-1|TRBD2
CSTTGSGGDTQYF
TGCAGTACTACTGGGAGCGGGGGAGATACGCAGTATTTT
>TRBJ1-2|.|TRBV7-8|.
CASSLVQGYGYTF
TGTGCCAGCAGCTTAGTACAGGGCTATGGCTACACCTTC
>TRBJ1-2|.|TRBV4-1|TRBD1
CASSQEGQLDNYGYTF
TGCGCCAGCAGCCAAGAGGGACAGCTCGATAACTATGGCTACACCTTC
>TRBJ1-6|.|TRBV19|.
CASSDNRADNSPLHF
TGTGCCAGTAGCGACAACAGGGCGGATAATTCACCCCTCCACTTT
>TRBJ1-1|.|TRBV6-5|.
CASSRGGMNTEAFF
TGTGCCAGCAGCCGGGGTGGAATGAACACTGAAGCTTTCTTT
>TRBJ2-5|few|TRBV5-6|TRBD1
CASIRTGVETQYF
TGTGCCAGCATAAGGACAGGGGTGGAGACCCAGTACTTC
>TRBJ2-2|.|TRBV9|.
CASSVGRGLTGELFF
TGTGCCAGCAGCGTAGGTCGGGGGTTGACCGGGGAGCTGTTTTTT
>TRBJ1-1|.|TRBV7-3|.
CASKKHVGTEAFF
TGTGCCAGCAAGAAACACGTGGGCACTGAAGCTTTCTTT
>TRBJ2-3|.|TRBV20-1|.
CSASLDTQYF
TGCAGTGCTAGCCTCGATACGCAGTATTTT
>TRBJ2-2|many|TRBV19|TRBD2
CASSIAGGGTGELFF
TGTGCCAGTAGTATAGCCGGCGGGGGCACCGGGGAGCTGTTTTTT
>TRBJ2-1|.|TRBV7-3|TRBD2
CASSLARLLAGTNNEQFF
TGTGCCAGCAGCTTAGCGCGCTTACTAGCGGGCACCAACAATGAGCAGTTCTTC
>TRBJ1-1|.|TRBV24-1|.
CATNPPGVTEAFF
TGTGCCACGAATCCCCCCGGGGTCACTGAGGCTTTCTTT
>TRBJ2-3|.|TRBV2|TRBD2
CARAGLAGRQYF
TGTGCCAGGGCAGGACTAGCGGGGCGGCAGTATTTT
>TRBJ2-3|once|TRBV7-9|.
CASSLGGGMADTQYF
TGTGCCAGCAGCTTAGGTGGGGGGATGGCAGATACGCAGTATTTT
>TRBJ2-7|.|TRBV7-3|.
CASSLWDNTYEQYF
TGTGCCAGCAGTTTGTGGGACAACACCTACGAGCAGTACTTC
>TRBJ2-7|.|TRBV5-1|.
CASSLLSAEQYF
TGCGCCAGCAGCTTGTTGTCAGCCGAGCAGTACTTC
>TRBJ2-7|.|TRBV5-1|.
CASGQSSSYEQYF
TGCGCCAGCGGTCAGTCGAGCTCCTACGAGCAGTACTTC